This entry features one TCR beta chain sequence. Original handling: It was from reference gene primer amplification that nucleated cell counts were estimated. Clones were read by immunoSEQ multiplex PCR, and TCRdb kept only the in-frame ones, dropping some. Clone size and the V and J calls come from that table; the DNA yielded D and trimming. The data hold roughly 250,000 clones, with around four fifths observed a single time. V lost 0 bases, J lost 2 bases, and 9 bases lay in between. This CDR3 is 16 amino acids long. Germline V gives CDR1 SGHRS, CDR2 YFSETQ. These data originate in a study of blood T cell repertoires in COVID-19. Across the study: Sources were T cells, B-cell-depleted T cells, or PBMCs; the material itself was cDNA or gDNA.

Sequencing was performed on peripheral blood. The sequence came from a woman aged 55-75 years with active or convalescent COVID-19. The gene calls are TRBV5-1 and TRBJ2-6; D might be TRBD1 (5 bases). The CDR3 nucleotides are TGCGCCAGCAGCTTGGACAGGCCCACTGGGGCCAACGTCCTGACTTTC. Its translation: CASSLDRPTGANVLTF.